The 10 T cell receptor beta chains below come from one sample, sequenced in a study of blood T cell repertoires in COVID-19. Libraries were prepared by immunoSEQ multiplex PCR; TCRdb keeps only in-frame clonotypes and omits some of them. Of around 120,000 clones listed, approximately 79% are singletons. The sequenced sample consisted of peripheral blood. The receptors derive from a man aged 50-60 years with acute or convalescent COVID-19.

This chain uses TRBV6-6 with TRBJ1-4; possible D gene TRBD1, 5 bases. V gave up 7 bases and J gave up 4 bases, with 10 bases separating them. The CDR3 has 13 residues. Germline values: CDR1 MNHNY, CDR2 SVGAGI (reference sequence). CDR3 residues: CASNPGNNEKLFF. The CDR3 nucleotides read TGTGCCAGCAACCCAGGGAATAATGAAAAACTGTTTTTT.

This sequence joins TRBV3-1 (or the pseudogene TRBV3-2) and TRBJ1-1; 7 nucleotides agree with TRBD1. V gave up 3 bases and J gave up 3 bases; unmatched junction bases: 7. The germline CDR1 and CDR2 sequences are LGHDT and YNNKEL (reference sequence). CDR3 length: 15 residues. CDR3 amino acids: CASSQLQGWDTEAFF. CDR3 bases: TGTGCCAGCAGCCAGCTACAGGGGTGGGACACTGAAGCTTTCTTT.

The chain links TRBV20-1 to TRBJ2-1, with D possibly matching TRBD2 (6 bases). The germline CDR1 and CDR2 sequences are DFQATT and SNEGSKA (reference sequence). Trimming shortened V by 3 bases and J by 7 bases, and 19 bases separated the two germline ends. The length of the CDR3 is 15 residues. The CDR3 region has the DNA TGCAGTGCTAGTTCTTTCCGGGGGTCTTGGAATGAGCAGTTCTTC. Its translation is CSASSFRGSWNEQFF.

The chain recombines TRBV6-5 with TRBJ2-1, with D possibly being TRBD2 (5 bases). Germline V gene data show CDR1 as MNHEY and CDR2 as SVGAGI. Trimming removed 6 bases at V and 3 bases at J, with 12 bases between. CDR3 size: 14 residues. The DNA of the CDR3 is TGTGCCAGCAGGGCTAGCAGTTACTACAATGAGCAGTTCTTC. Its translation is CASRASSYYNEQFF.

This chain links TRBV6-4 with TRBJ2-3; possibly TRBD1 for D (6 bases). The germline CDR1 and CDR2 sequences are MRHNA and SNTAGT. Trimming removed 5 bases from V and 0 bases from J, with 12 bases in between. The CDR3 runs 15 residues. The CDR3 is CASSRTATSTDTQYF. The DNA of the CDR3 is TGTGCCAGCAGTCGGACAGCCACTAGCACAGATACGCAGTATTTT.

CDR3 residues: CASSETGLDGYTF. The CDR3, as DNA: TGTGCCAGCAGTGAGACAGGGCTTGATGGCTACACCTTC. The V gene is TRBV2, the J gene TRBJ1-2; 7 nucleotides align to TRBD1. This CDR3 has 13 amino acids. V shed 3 bases, J shed 6 bases, and the junction held 4 bases outside the gene matches. Germline V CDR1 and CDR2: SNHLY, FYNNEI.

The V and J genes are TRBV28 and TRBJ2-5; 9 bases map to TRBD1. J lost 5 bases, V lost 5 bases, and 6 bases had no gene match. The CDR3 sequence is 14 residues long. Germline loops: CDR1 MDHEN, CDR2 SYDVKM. The chain's CDR3 is CASSPNRGRETQYF. CDR3 sequence (DNA): TGTGCCAGCAGTCCAAACAGGGGGCGCGAGACCCAGTACTTC.

The chain links TRBV5-1 to TRBJ2-5; 7 bases fit TRBD2. CDR1 is SGHRS and CDR2 is YFSETQ in the germline V gene. The J segment lost 4 bases and the V segment lost 4 bases, leaving 19 bases of the junction unmatched. The CDR3 has 18 residues. CDR3 sequence (DNA): TGCGCCAGCAGCACTGGGAACCGGGACTACTTTTTGGGAGAGACCCAGTACTTC. Residues: CASSTGNRDYFLGETQYF.

This clone turned up a few times. The chain links TRBV5-4 to TRBJ1-1; the match to TRBD1 covers 7 bases. This CDR3 has 14 amino acids. Germline V gene data show CDR1 as SGHNT and CDR2 as YYREEE (reference sequence). J was trimmed by 3 bases and V by 3 bases; bases with no gene match: 5. The CDR3 nucleotides read TGTGCCAGCAGCTCGACAGGGAGCTACACTGAAGCTTTCTTT. Encoded protein: CASSSTGSYTEAFF.

This chain uses TRBV7-3 with TRBJ2-1, with 7 nucleotides matching TRBD2. Germline CDR1 and CDR2: SGHTA and FQGTGA. V was pared by 1 base and J by 4 bases, with 10 bases of the junction left unmatched. The CDR3 spans 17 residues. The CDR3 spells CASSLSDGAGVYNEQFF. The CDR3 DNA reads as TGTGCCAGCAGCTTAAGCGACGGCGCGGGAGTTTACAATGAGCAGTTCTTC.